These T cell receptor beta chains were read from a single sample in a study of blood T cell repertoires in COVID-19. Assay: immunoSEQ multiplex PCR; the TCRdb copy retains only in-frame clones and omits some. The sample carries about 370,000 clones, around 90% recorded once. The sample was peripheral blood. Receptors originate from a man aged 18 to 30 with active or convalescent COVID-19. Each CDR3 is given with its conserved first and last residue. Each record gives: V gene, J gene, D gene, clone size, CDR3 protein, CDR3 DNA. A D gene is named only where the DNA matches it firmly. Clone size appears in some rows only: once, few, many, or a class for an expanded clone.

TRBV9	TRBJ1-2	-	-	CASSVVRGYGYTF	TGTGCCAGCAGCGTCGTACGGGGTTATGGCTACACCTTC
TRBV18	TRBJ2-3	TRBD2	-	CASSPLGSAGGETDTQYF	TGTGCCAGCTCACCACTAGGTTCGGCGGGAGGTGAGACAGATACGCAGTATTTT
TRBV28	TRBJ1-1	-	once	CASSPGSRGNTEAFF	TGTGCCAGCAGCCCCGGCAGTAGGGGTAACACTGAAGCTTTCTTT
TRBV23-1	TRBJ2-3	TRBD1	-	CASSQSHLGQGANGCTDTQYF	TGCGCCAGCAGTCAATCGCATCTCGGACAGGGGGCGAATGGATGCACAGATACGCAGTATTTT
TRBV5-5	TRBJ1-4	-	-	CASSLGQGGTYPNEKLFF	TGTGCCAGCAGCTTGGGTCAGGGAGGGACTTATCCTAATGAAAAACTGTTTTTT
TRBV2	TRBJ2-5	TRBD1	-	CASSPGQALETQYF	TGTGCCAGCAGCCCGGGACAGGCATTGGAGACCCAGTACTTC
TRBV27	TRBJ2-7	-	-	CASRYRGFLSYEQYF	TGTGCCAGCAGATACAGAGGGTTCCTCTCCTACGAGCAGTACTTC
TRBV6-5	TRBJ2-2	-	once	CASSYFNTNTGELFF	TGTGCCAGCAGTTACTTTAACACAAACACCGGGGAGCTGTTTTTT
TRBV18	TRBJ2-5	-	-	CASSPSRDETQYF	TGTGCCAGCTCACCGAGCAGGGATGAGACCCAGTACTTC
TRBV13	TRBJ2-2	-	-	CASSSRAPGTGELFF	TGTGCCAGCAGCTCCAGGGCCCCTGGTACCGGGGAGCTGTTTTTT
TRBV27	TRBJ2-7	-	-	CASSKTGYYEQYF	TGTGCCAGCAGTAAGACAGGATACTACGAGCAGTACTTC
TRBV4-3	TRBJ2-3	TRBD2	-	CASSPGTSGGDTQYF	TGCGCCAGCAGCCCAGGGACTAGCGGGGGTGATACGCAGTATTTT
TRBV5-6	TRBJ1-4	-	-	CASSVQNEKLFF	TGTGCCAGCAGCGTTCAAAATGAAAAACTGTTTTTT
TRBV25-1	TRBJ1-6	TRBD1	-	CASTLLARGYSPLHF	TGTGCCAGCACTCTGTTGGCCAGGGGGTACTCACCCCTCCACTTT
TRBV3-1/TRBV3-2	TRBJ2-3	TRBD2	-	CASSQILCGGVTDTQYF	TGTGCCAGCAGCCAGATCCTATGCGGGGGGGTCACAGATACGCAGTATTTT
TRBV7-2	TRBJ1-2	TRBD1	-	CASSLGGTGDYGYTF	TGTGCCAGCAGCTTAGGGGGGACAGGGGACTATGGCTACACCTTC
TRBV28	TRBJ2-5	TRBD1	-	CASINGRGGPGHQETQYF	TGTGCCAGCATCAACGGGCGAGGGGGCCCGGGTCACCAAGAGACCCAGTACTTC
TRBV27	TRBJ2-7	TRBD1	few	CASSFFPGQYEQYF	TGTGCCAGCAGCTTCTTTCCGGGACAGTACGAGCAGTACTTC
TRBV19	TRBJ1-2	-	once	CASTGVGGYTF	TGTGCCAGTACAGGGGTCGGGGGCTACACCTTC
TRBV5-1	TRBJ2-2	-	-	CASSLTGTNTGELFF	TGCGCCAGCAGCTTGACCGGGACAAACACCGGGGAGCTGTTTTTT
TRBV7-9	TRBJ2-7	-	-	CASSLRGHPSYEQCF	TGTGCCAGCAGCTTAAGAGGACACCCCTCCTACGAGCAGTGCTTC
TRBV6-4	TRBJ2-7	-	-	CASSDDGSGFVSYEQYF	TGTGCCAGCAGTGACGACGGTTCAGGATTTGTGTCCTACGAGCAGTACTTC
TRBV5-4	TRBJ2-7	TRBD2	-	CASSLAGSSYEQYF	TGTGCCAGCAGCTTAGCGGGGTCATCCTACGAGCAGTACTTC
TRBV7-2	TRBJ1-5	-	-	CASSFSGNQPQHF	TGTGCCAGCAGCTTCTCAGGGAATCAGCCCCAGCATTTT
TRBV7-9	TRBJ2-3	TRBD1	-	CASSFWGQLTDTQYF	TGTGCCAGCAGCTTTTGGGGACAGCTCACAGATACGCAGTATTTT
TRBV2	TRBJ1-5	-	-	CASSAGQDYQPQHF	TGTGCCAGCAGTGCCGGACAAGACTATCAGCCCCAGCATTTT
TRBV6-5	TRBJ2-1	TRBD2	-	CASSYSSAGAYNEQFF	TGTGCCAGCAGTTACTCCTCTGCGGGAGCTTACAATGAGCAGTTCTTC
TRBV7-9	TRBJ2-7	-	-	CASSFTGIGQYF	TGTGCCAGCAGCTTTACAGGGATTGGGCAGTACTTC
TRBV7-7	TRBJ2-5	-	-	CASSLNGGPVLETQYF	TGTGCTAGCAGCTTAAATGGAGGGCCGGTCTTGGAGACCCAGTACTTC
TRBV12-5	TRBJ1-1	-	-	CASGLSFTEAFF	TGTGCTAGTGGTTTGTCGTTTACTGAAGCTTTCTTT
TRBV19	TRBJ2-2	TRBD1	-	CASSRDRGPNTGELFF	TGTGCCAGTAGTCGAGACAGGGGCCCTAACACCGGGGAGCTGTTTTTT
TRBV19	TRBJ1-6	-	once	CASSEKPNSANSPLHF	TGTGCCAGTTCTGAGAAGCCGAACTCCGCCAATTCACCCCTCCACTTT
TRBV19	TRBJ1-3	-	-	CASSLGNTIYF	TGTGCCAGTAGTCTTGGAAACACCATATATTTT
TRBV24-1	TRBJ1-1	-	-	CATSGETGNTEAFF	TGTGCCACCAGTGGGGAGACTGGAAACACTGAAGCTTTCTTT
TRBV25-1	TRBJ2-2	TRBD2	-	CASSEYTLAGSTGELFF	TGTGCCAGCAGTGAATATACACTAGCGGGGAGCACCGGGGAGCTGTTTTTT
TRBV15	TRBJ1-5	-	-	CATRQQTYSNQPQHF	TGTGCCACCAGGCAACAGACCTATAGCAATCAGCCCCAGCATTTT
TRBV11-2	TRBJ1-1	-	-	CASSLALVTEAFF	TGTGCCAGCAGCTTAGCTCTTGTGACTGAAGCTTTCTTT
TRBV6-2/TRBV6-3	TRBJ2-6	TRBD1	-	CASSGPGQGPGANVLTF	TGTGCCAGCAGTGGCCCCGGACAGGGCCCTGGGGCCAACGTCCTGACTTTC
TRBV28	TRBJ1-1	-	-	CASSPQGIEAFF	TGTGCCAGCAGTCCACAGGGCATTGAAGCTTTCTTT
TRBV7-3	TRBJ2-1	-	-	CASSLIRGYEQFF	TGTGCCAGCAGCTTAATTAGGGGCTATGAGCAGTTCTTC
TRBV19	TRBJ1-5	TRBD1	-	CASSLYRDRADQPQHF	TGTGCCAGTAGTTTATACCGGGACAGGGCCGATCAGCCCCAGCATTTT